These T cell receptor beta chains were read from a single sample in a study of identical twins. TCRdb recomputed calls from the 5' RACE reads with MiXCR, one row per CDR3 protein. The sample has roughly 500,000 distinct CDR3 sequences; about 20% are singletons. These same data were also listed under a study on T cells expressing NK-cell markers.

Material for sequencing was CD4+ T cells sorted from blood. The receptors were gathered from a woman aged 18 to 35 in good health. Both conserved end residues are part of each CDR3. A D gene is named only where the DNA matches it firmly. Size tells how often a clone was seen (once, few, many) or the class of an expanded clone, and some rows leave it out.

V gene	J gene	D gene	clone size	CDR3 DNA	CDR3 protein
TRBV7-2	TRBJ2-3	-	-	TGTGCCAGCAGCTCCCCGGAGAGATCTAGCACAGATACGCAGTATTTT	CASSSPERSSTDTQYF
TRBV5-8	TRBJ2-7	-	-	TGTGCCAGCAGCTTGTACCGTTTCTCCTACGAGCAGTACTTC	CASSLYRFSYEQYF
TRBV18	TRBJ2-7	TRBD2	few	TGTGCCAGCTCACCAGAGTCCCTCGGGGGGTACGAGCAGTACTTC	CASSPESLGGYEQYF
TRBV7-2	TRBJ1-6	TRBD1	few	TGTGCCAGCAGCTTAGCGCAGGCAGGGGGTTCACCCCTCCACTTT	CASSLAQAGGSPLHF
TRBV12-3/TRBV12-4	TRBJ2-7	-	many	TGTGCCAGCAGAGCACAGGGCTACGAGCAGTACTTC	CASRAQGYEQYF
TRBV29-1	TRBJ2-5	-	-	TGCAGCGTTGAACGCGGGCCAGCGGGAGAGACCCAGTACTTC	CSVERGPAGETQYF
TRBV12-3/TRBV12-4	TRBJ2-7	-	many	TGTGCCAGCAGTTTCTTCTACGAGCAGTACTTC	CASSFFYEQYF
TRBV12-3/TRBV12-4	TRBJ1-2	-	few	TGTGCCAGCAGTCCCGAAATAGCTTCGGACTATGGCTACACCTTC	CASSPEIASDYGYTF
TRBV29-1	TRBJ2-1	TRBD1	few	TGCAGCGTTTGGCCGGGACAGTGGGCTGAGCAGTTCTTC	CSVWPGQWAEQFF
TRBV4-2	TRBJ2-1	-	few	TGTGCCAGCAGCCAAGATCGTACCCACGATGAGCAGTTCTTC	CASSQDRTHDEQFF
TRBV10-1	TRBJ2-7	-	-	TGCGCCAGCAGTGACCAGAGAGGGGGCTACGAGCAGTACTTC	CASSDQRGGYEQYF
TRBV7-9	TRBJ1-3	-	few	TGTGCCAGCAGTTCGACAGGTCTCTCTGGAAACACCATATATTTT	CASSSTGLSGNTIYF
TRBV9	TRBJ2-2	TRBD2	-	TGTGCCAGCAGTACTAGCGGGGGATGGTCCGGGGAGCTGTTTTTT	CASSTSGGWSGELFF
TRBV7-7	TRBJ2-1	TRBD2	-	TGTGCTAGCAGCCCGAGGACTAGCGGGGACCTCAAGGGGGTCAATGAGCAGTTCTTC	CASSPRTSGDLKGVNEQFF
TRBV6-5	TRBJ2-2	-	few	TGTGCCAGCAATTGGGGGACGGCGGGGACCGGGGAGCTGTTTTTT	CASNWGTAGTGELFF
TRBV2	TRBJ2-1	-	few	TGTGCCAGCAGTGGTGTAGGGTTCTCCGAGCAGTTCTTC	CASSGVGFSEQFF
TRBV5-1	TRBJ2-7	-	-	TGCGCCAGCAGCAGGGGGTCAGGGGCCTCCTACGAGCAGTACTTC	CASSRGSGASYEQYF
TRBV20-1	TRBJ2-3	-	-	TGCAGTGCTACCCGCTTAAGAGGAACGGCCACAGATACGCAGTATTTT	CSATRLRGTATDTQYF
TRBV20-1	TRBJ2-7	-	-	TGCAGTGCTTCGAAAGACAGGACCTACGAGCAGTACTTC	CSASKDRTYEQYF
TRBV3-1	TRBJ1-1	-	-	TGTGCCAGCAGCCCGAACGCAGGAGTTCGGACTGAAGCTTTCTTT	CASSPNAGVRTEAFF
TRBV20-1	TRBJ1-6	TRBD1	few	TGCAGTGCTTGGACAGGGGGTAGCTATAATTCACCCCTCCACTTT	CSAWTGGSYNSPLHF
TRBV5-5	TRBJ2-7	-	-	TGTGCCAGCGGCCCAGGACTCCTCTCCTACGAGCAGTACTTC	CASGPGLLSYEQYF
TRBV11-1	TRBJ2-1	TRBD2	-	TGTGCCAGCAGCACCAGCGGGGGGGCCGGATCCTACAATGAGCAGTTCTTC	CASSTSGGAGSYNEQFF
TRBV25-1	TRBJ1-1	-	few	TGTGCCAGCAGGATGACAGGGAACACTGAAGCTTTCTTT	CASRMTGNTEAFF
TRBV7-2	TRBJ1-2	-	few	TGTGCCAGCAGCAAAGTGGGGGGCGGTGGTGGCTACACCTTC	CASSKVGGGGGYTF
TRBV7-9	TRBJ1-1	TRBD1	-	TGTGCCAGCAGCTACCCAAAGACAGGGCGCATGAACACTGAAGCTTTCTTT	CASSYPKTGRMNTEAFF
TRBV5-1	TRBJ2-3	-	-	TGCGCCAGCAGCCCGAACGGGCAGGGGAGGACAGATACGCAGTATTTT	CASSPNGQGRTDTQYF
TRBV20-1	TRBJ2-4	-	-	TGCAGTGCTCACCTAGGGGTAGCCAAAAACATTCAGTACTTC	CSAHLGVAKNIQYF
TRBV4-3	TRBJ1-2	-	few	TGCGCCAGCAGCCCAGGGAGGGATCATGGCTACACCTTC	CASSPGRDHGYTF
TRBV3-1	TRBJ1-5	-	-	TGTGCCAGCAGCCTCAGGGGCCGCAATCAGCCCCAGCATTTT	CASSLRGRNQPQHF
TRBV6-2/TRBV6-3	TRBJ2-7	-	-	TGTGCCACCGGGGCAAAATTCTCCTACGAGCAGTACTTC	CATGAKFSYEQYF
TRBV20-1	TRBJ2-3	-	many	TGCAGTGCTAGTTTGGCTACCGTCACAGATACGCAGTATTTT	CSASLATVTDTQYF
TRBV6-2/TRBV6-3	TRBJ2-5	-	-	TGTGCCAGCAAAGGTCTCACGGCGGTTGCAGAGACCCAGTACTTC	CASKGLTAVAETQYF
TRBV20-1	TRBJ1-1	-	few	TGCAGTGCTGCCTGGCGGGCTCGGAACACTGAAGCTTTCTTT	CSAAWRARNTEAFF
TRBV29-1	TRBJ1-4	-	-	TGCAGCGTTGAAGCAACTAATGAAAAACTGTTTTTT	CSVEATNEKLFF
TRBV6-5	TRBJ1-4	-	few	TGTGCCAGCAGTTATGCAGGGTATGATGAAAAACTGTTTTTT	CASSYAGYDEKLFF
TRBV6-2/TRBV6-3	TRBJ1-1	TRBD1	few	TGTGCCAGCAAAACCGGGGACAGATACACTGAAGCTTTCTTT	CASKTGDRYTEAFF
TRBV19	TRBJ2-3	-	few	TGTGCCAGTAGTATAACCGTGGGTAGAGTTAGCACAGATACGCAGTATTTT	CASSITVGRVSTDTQYF
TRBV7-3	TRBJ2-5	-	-	TGTGCCAGCAGCTTTATCAGGGAAGAGACCCAGTACTTC	CASSFIREETQYF
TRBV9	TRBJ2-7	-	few	TGTGCCAGCAGCTCGGGACCGAACTACGAGCAGTACTTC	CASSSGPNYEQYF
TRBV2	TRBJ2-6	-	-	TGTGCCAGCAGTGGAGCGGGTACCGGGGCCAACGTCCTGACTTTC	CASSGAGTGANVLTF
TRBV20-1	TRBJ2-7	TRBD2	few	TGCAGTGCTACACTAGCGGGGGGGCGTGAGCAGTACTTC	CSATLAGGREQYF
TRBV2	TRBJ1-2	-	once	TGTGCCAGCAGTCCCTCGCGACAGAACTATGGCTACACCTTC	CASSPSRQNYGYTF
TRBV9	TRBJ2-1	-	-	TGTGCCAGCAGCCCCTGGGGACCCTACAATGAGCAGTTCTTC	CASSPWGPYNEQFF
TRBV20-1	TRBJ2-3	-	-	TGCAGTGCGGGAAGCGGACCAGTTCCTTCTACGCAGTATTTT	CSAGSGPVPSTQYF
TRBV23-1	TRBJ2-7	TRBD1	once	TGCGCCAGCAGTCAGACCTACGGACAGGGGTACGAGCAGTACTTC	CASSQTYGQGYEQYF
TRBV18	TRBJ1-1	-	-	TGTGCCAGCTTGACGCCGGGACTCCGGAACACTGAAGCTTTCTTT	CASLTPGLRNTEAFF
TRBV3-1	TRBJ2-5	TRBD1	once	TGTGCCAGCAGCCAAGCCGGGACAGGGGAGACCCAGTACTTC	CASSQAGTGETQYF